These 3 T cell receptor beta chains originate from one sample sequenced in a study of post-analysis software for immune sequencing data. General study points: Among 5 or 6 TRBV segments more frequent in patients than controls were TRBV5-6, TRBV5-1 and TRBV20-1.

Unique molecular identifiers were carried by the TCR beta cDNA libraries. TCRdb fed the PCR reads into MiXCR, producing one record per CDR3 protein. The sample includes roughly 430,000 distinct CDR3 sequences, 30% to 45% of them seen just once. Their antigens are not known. Sequenced input: blood. The receptors were gathered from a girl aged 2 to 9 with multiple sclerosis.

The table lists this clonotype with a count of one. The rearrangement links TRBV20-1 to TRBJ2-7; a possible D gene is TRBD1 (7 bases). Trimming took off 0 bases at V and 3 bases at J, with 12 bases between the two ends. This CDR3 has 14 amino acids. CDR1 and CDR2 from the germline V gene are DFQATT and SNEGSKA (reference sequence). CDR3 nucleotide sequence: TGCAGTGCTAGAGACGGGGGACAGATCTACGAGCAGTACTTC. Translation: CSARDGGQIYEQYF.

The chain recombines TRBV9 with TRBJ2-7; weak D call: TRBD1 (6 bases). The V gene's germline CDR1 is SGDLS and CDR2 YYNGEE. There are 14 residues in the CDR3. V lost 3 bases and J lost 3, with 13 bases in between. The CDR3 region has the DNA TGTGCCAGCAGCGGGGGGCAGAGAGGCTACGAGCAGTACTTC. Translation: CASSGGQRGYEQYF.

The chain is built from TRBV3-1 and TRBJ1-4; no clear D gene. Germline CDR1 LGHDT, CDR2 YNNKEL (reference sequence). This CDR3 is built from 14 residues. Trimming cost V 3 bases and J 5 bases, with 10 bases left between them. The CDR3 DNA reads TGTGCCAGCAGCCAGACCGTTCGAAATGAAAAACTGTTTTTT. Protein sequence: CASSQTVRNEKLFF.